This T cell receptor beta chain was sequenced in a study of TIL therapy for anti-PD-1-resistant metastatic lung cancer. This was the immunoSEQ v3 assay. Measured with immunoSEQ multiplex PCR; TCRdb has only the in-frame clones, and not every one. The sample lists about 21,000 clones; about two thirds were seen once. Time point of the sample: pre-treatment sample, taken before nivolumab and TIL therapy. V lost 2 bases, J lost 1 base, and 9 bases lay in between. Germline CDR1 is SGHKS and CDR2 is YYEKEE (reference sequence). This CDR3 is built from 14 residues. This receptor was obtained from a person aged 25-85 years with non-small cell lung cancer. The sample here was blood, taken at baseline. The rearrangement links TRBV5-5 to TRBJ1-1; D call uncertain. This CDR3 reads CASSFFAGNTEAFF. The CDR3 DNA sequence: TGTGCCAGCAGCTTTTTTGCGGGGAACACTGAAGCTTTCTTT.